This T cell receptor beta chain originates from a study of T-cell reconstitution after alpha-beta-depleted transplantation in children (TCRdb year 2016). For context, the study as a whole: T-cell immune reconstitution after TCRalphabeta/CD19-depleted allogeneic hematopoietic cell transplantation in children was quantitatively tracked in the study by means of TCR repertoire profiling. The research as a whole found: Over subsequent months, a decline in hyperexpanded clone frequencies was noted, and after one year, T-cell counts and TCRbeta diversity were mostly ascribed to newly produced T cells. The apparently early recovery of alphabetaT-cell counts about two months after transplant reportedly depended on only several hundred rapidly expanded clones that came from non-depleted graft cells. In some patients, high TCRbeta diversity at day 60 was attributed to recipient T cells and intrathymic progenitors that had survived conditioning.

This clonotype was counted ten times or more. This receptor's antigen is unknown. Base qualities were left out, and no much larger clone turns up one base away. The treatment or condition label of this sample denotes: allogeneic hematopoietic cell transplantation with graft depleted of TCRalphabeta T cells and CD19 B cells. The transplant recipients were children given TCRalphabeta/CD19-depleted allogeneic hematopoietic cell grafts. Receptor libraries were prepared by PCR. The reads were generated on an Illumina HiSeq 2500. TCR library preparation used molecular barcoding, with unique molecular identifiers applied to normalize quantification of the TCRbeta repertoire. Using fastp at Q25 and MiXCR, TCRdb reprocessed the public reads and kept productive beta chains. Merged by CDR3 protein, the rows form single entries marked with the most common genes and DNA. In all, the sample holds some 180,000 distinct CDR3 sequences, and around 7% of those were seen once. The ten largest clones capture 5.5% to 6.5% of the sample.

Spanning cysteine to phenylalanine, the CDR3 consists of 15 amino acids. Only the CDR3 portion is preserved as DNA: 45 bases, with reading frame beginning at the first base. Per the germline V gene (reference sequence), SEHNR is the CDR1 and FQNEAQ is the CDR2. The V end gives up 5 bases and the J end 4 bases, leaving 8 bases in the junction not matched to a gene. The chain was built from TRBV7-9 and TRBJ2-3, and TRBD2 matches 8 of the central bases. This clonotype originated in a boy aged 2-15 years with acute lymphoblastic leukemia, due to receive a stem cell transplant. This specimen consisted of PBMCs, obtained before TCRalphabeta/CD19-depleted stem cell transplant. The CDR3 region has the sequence CASSEAGVRADTQYF. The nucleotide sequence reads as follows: TGTGCCAGCAGCGAAGCGGGGGTGAGGGCAGATACGCAGTATTTT.